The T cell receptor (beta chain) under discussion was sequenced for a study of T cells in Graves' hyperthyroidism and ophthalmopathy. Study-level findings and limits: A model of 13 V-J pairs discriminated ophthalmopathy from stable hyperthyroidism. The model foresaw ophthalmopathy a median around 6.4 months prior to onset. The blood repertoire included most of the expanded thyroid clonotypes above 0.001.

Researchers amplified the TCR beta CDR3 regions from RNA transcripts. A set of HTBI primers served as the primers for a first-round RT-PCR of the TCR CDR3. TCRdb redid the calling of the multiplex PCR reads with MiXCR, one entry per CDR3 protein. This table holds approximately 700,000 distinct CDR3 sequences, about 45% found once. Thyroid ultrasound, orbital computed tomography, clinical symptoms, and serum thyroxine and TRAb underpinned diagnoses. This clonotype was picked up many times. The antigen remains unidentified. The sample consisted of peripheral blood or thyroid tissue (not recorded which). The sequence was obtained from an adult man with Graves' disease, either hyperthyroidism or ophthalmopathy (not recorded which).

Here the CDR3 reads CASSYKWAGETQYF. Here the CDR3 DNA reads TGTGCCAGCAGTTACAAGTGGGCCGGCGAGACCCAGTACTTC. J is TRBJ2-5 and V is TRBV6-5; no clear D gene. The V gene's germline CDR1 is MNHEY and CDR2 SVGAGI. This CDR3 contains 14 residues. Trimming pared 2 bases from V and 5 bases from J, leaving 12 bases between.